This note documents a single T cell receptor (beta chain) sequence. Its antigen is unknown. The entry originates in a study of PD-1 blockade in classical Hodgkin lymphoma. Whole-study context: A 3 mg/kg intravenous dose of nivolumab was received by patients every 2 weeks. Study results and limitations: Diminished baseline TCR diversity has been reported in newly diagnosed patients relative to healthy donors.

Time point noted: cycle 4 day 1 (C4D1), after more than 5 weeks of nivolumab. Following autologous stem cell transplantation, relapse occurred in every patient, and exposure to brentuximab vedotin varied. TCRdb's table, derived via immunoSEQ multiplex PCR, lists solely in-frame clones and lacks some. The profile shows roughly 8,000 clones, roughly nine tenths of them singletons. This TCR was sampled from a human donor with classical Hodgkin lymphoma. Material: peripheral blood mononuclear cells (PBMCs), obtained before the fourth cycle of nivolumab.

CDR3 loop: CASLQGNNQPQHF. CDR3 sequence (DNA): TGTGCCAGCCTACAGGGTAACAATCAGCCCCAGCATTTT. The chain carries TRBV6-1 and TRBJ1-5, with D possibly matching TRBD1 (6 bases). The CDR3 runs to 13 residues. The germline V and J ends were trimmed by 8 bases and 3 bases, with 11 bases remaining between them. Germline lookup yields CDR1 MNHNS and CDR2 SASEGT.